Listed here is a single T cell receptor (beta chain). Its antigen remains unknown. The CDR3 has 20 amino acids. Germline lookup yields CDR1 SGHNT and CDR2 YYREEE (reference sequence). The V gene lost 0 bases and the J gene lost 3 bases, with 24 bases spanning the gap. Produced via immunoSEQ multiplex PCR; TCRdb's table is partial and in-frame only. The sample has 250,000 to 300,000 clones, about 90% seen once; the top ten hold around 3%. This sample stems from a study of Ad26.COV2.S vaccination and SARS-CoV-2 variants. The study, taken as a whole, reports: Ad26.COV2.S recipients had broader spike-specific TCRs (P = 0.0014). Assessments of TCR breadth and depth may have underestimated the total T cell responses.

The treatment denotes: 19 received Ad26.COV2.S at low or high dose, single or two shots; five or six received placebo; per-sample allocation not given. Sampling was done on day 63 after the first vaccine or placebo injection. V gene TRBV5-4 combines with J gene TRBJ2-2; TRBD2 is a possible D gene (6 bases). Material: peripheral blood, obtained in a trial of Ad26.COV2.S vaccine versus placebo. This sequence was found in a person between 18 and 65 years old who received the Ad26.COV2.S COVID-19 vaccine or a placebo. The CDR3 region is CASSLVPSPGGALDTGELFF. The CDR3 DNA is TGTGCCAGCAGCTTGGTACCGTCCCCCGGGGGAGCGCTAGACACCGGGGAGCTGTTTTTT.